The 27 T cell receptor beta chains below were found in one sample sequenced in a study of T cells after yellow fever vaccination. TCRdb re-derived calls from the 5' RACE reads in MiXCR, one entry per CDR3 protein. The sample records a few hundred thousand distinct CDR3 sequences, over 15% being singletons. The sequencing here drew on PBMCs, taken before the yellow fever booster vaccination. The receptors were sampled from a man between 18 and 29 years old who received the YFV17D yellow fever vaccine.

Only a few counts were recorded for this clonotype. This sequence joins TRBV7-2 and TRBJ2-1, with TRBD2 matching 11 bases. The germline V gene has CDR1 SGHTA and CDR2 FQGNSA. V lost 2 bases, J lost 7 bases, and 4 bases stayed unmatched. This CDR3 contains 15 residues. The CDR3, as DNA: TGTGCCAGCAGCTTACATAGCGGGGGGGCAAATGAGCAGTTCTTC. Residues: CASSLHSGGANEQFF.

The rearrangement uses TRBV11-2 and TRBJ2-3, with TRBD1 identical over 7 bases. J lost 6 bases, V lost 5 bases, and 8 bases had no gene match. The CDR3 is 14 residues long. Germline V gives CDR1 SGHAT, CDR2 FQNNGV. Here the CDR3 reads CASSTRDRVDTQYF. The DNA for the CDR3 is TGTGCCAGCAGCACCCGCGACAGGGTGGATACGCAGTATTTT.

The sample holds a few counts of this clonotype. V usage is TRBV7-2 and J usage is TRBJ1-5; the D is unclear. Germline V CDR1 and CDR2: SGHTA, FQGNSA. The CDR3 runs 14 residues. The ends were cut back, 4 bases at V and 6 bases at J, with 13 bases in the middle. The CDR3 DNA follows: TGTGCCAGCAGCTCCCTCGGGGTACTTCAGCCCCAGCATTTT. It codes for CASSSLGVLQPQHF.

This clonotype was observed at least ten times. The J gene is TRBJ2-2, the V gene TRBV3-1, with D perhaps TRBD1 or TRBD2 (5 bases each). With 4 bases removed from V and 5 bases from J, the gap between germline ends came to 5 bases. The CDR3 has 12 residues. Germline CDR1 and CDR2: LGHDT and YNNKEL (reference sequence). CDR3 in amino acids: CASSRGTGELFF. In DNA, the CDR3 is TGTGCCAGCAGCCGGGGGACCGGGGAGCTGTTTTTT.

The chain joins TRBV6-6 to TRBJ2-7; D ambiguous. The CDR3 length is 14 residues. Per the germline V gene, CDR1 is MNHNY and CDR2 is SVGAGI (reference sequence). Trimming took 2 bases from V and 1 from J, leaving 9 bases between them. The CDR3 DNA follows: TGTGCCAGCAGTTACAGGGCGATGTCCTACGAGCAGTACTTC. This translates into CASSYRAMSYEQYF.

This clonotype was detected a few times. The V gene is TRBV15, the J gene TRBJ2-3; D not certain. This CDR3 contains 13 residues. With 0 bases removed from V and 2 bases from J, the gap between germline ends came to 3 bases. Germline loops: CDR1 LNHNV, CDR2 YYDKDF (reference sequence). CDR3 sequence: CATSRDDTDTQYF. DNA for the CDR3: TGTGCCACCAGCAGAGATGACACAGATACGCAGTATTTT.

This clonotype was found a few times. The chain's CDR3 is CASSLGARGLNTEAFF. In DNA form, the CDR3 reads TGTGCCAGCAGCTTAGGGGCGCGGGGGTTGAACACTGAAGCTTTCTTT. This chain links TRBV11-2 with TRBJ1-1; TRBD1 is a possible D gene (5 bases). Germline CDR1 is SGHAT and CDR2 is FQNNGV. The CDR3 is 16 amino acids. With 1 base removed from V and 0 bases from J, the gap between germline ends came to 12 bases.

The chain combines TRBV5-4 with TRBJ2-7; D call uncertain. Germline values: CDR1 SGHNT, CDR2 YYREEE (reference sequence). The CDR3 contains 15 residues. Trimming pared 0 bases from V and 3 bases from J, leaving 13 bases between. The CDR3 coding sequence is TGTGCCAGCAGCTTGGAGTTGGTCAGTTACTACGAGCAGTACGTC. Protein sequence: CASSLELVSYYEQYV.

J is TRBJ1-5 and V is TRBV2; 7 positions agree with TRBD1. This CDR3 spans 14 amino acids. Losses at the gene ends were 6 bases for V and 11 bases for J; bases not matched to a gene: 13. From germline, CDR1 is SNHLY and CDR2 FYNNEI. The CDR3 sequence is CASSPQGPQSAQHF. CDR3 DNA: TGTGCCAGCAGCCCACAGGGGCCCCAATCAGCCCAGCATTTT.

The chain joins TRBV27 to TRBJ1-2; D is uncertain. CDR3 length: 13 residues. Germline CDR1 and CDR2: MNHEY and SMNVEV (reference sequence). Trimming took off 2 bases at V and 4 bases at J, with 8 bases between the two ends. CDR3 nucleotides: TGTGCCAGCAGTTTAAAACGGTTCTATGGCTACACCTTC. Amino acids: CASSLKRFYGYTF.

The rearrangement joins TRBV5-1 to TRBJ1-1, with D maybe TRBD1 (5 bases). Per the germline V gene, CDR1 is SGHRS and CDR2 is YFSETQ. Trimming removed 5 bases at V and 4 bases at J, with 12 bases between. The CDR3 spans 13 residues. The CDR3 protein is CASRDNGGTEAFF. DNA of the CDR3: TGCGCCAGCAGGGACAATGGTGGCACTGAAGCTTTCTTT.

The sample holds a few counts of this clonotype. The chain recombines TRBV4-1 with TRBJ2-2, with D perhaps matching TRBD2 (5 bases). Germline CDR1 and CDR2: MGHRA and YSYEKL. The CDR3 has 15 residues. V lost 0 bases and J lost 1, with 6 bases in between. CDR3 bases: TGCGCCAGCAGCCAAGATCGGGGGAACACCGGGGAGCTGTTTTTT. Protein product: CASSQDRGNTGELFF.

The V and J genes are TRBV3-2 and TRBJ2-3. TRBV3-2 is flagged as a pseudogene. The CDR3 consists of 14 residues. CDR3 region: CASSRDRCADTQYF. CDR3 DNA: TGTGCCAGCAGCCGAGACCGTTGCGCAGATACGCAGTATTTT.

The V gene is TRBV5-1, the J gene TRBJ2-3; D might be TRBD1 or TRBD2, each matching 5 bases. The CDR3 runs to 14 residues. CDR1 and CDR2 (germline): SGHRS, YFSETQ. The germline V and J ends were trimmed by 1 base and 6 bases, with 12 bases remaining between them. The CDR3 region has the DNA TGCGCCAGCAGCTTGTTTCTAGGGGAGGATACGCAGTATTTT. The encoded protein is CASSLFLGEDTQYF. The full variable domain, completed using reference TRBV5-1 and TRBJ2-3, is KAGVTQTPRYLIKTRGQQVTLSCSPISGHRSVSWYQQTPGQGLQFLFEYFSETQRNKGNFPGRFSGRQFSNSRSEMNVSTLELGDSALYLCASSLFLGEDTQYFGPGTRLTVL.

The CDR3 DNA sequence: TGCAGCGTCGTGGACAGGAGACAAGAGACCCAGTACTTC. Amino acids: CSVVDRRQETQYF. V gene TRBV29-1 combines with J gene TRBJ2-5; 7 nucleotides align to TRBD1. The CDR3 spans 13 residues. CDR1 SQVTM and CDR2 ANQGSEA come from the germline V gene. Germline trimming cut 6 bases from V and 2 bases from J; bases unmatched to any gene: 6.

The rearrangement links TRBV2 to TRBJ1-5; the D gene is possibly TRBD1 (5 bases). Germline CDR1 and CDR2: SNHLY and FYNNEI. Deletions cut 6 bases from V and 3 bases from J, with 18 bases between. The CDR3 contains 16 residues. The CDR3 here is CASRIEPGRSNQPQHF. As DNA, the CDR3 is TGTGCCAGCAGAATAGAACCGGGACGGTCCAATCAGCCCCAGCATTTT.

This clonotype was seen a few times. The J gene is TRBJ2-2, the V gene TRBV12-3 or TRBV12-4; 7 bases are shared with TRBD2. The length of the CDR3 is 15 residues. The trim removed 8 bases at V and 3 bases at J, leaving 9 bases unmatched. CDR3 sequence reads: CASGPSGGDTGELFF. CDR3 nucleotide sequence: TGTGCCAGCGGGCCCTCGGGGGGTGACACCGGGGAGCTGTTTTTT.

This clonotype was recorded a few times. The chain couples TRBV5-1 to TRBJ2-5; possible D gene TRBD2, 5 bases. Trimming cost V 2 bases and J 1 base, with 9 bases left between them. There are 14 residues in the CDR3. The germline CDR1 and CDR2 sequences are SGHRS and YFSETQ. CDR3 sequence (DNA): TGCGCCAGCAGCTTCGGCGGGTCCCAAGAGACCCAGTACTTC. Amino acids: CASSFGGSQETQYF.

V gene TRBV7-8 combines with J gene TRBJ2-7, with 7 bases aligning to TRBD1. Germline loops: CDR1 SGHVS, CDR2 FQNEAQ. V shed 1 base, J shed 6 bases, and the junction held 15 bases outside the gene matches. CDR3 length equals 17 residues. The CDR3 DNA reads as TGTGCCAGCAGCTTAGGCCGCCGGGACAGAGGATCGCGCGAGCAGTACGTC. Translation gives CASSLGRRDRGSREQYV.

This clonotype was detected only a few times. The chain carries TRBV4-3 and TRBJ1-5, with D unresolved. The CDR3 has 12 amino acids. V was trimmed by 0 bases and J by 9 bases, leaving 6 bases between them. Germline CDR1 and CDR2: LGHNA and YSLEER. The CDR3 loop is CASSQDKGPQHF. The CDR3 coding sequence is TGCGCCAGCAGCCAAGATAAGGGGCCCCAGCATTTT.

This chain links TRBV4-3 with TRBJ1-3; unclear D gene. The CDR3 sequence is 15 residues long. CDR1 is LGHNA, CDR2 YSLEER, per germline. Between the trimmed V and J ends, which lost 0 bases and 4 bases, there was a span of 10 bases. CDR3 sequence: CASSQDVSWGNTIYF. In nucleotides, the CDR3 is TGCGCCAGCAGCCAAGATGTTTCCTGGGGAAACACCATATATTTT.

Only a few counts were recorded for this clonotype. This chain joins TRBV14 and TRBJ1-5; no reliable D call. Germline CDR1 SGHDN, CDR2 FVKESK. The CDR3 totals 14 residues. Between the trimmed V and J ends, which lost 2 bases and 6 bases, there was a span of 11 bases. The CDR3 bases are TGTGCCAGCAGCCAAAGGGTCTCCGGTCAGCCCCAGCATTTT. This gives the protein CASSQRVSGQPQHF.

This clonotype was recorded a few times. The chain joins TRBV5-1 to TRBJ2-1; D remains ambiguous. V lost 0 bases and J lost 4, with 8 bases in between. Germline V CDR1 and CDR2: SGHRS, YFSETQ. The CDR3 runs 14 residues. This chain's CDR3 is CASSLEGGYNEQFF. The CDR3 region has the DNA TGCGCCAGCAGCTTGGAGGGCGGATACAATGAGCAGTTCTTC.

The CDR3 loop reads CASSVRAPGQQYF. The CDR3 coding sequence is TGTGCCAGCAGCGTCCGGGCCCCCGGCCAGCAGTACTTC. J is TRBJ2-7 and V is TRBV21-1; the table names TRBD1, a call not compared with the DNA. TRBV21-1 is noted as a pseudogene. This CDR3 contains 13 residues.

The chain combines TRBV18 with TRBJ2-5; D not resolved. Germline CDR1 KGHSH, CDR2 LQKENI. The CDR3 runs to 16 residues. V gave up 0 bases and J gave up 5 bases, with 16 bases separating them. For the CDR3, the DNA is TGTGCCAGCTCACCACCTGGCCGTACCCCTTCGGAGACCCAGTACTTC. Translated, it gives CASSPPGRTPSETQYF.

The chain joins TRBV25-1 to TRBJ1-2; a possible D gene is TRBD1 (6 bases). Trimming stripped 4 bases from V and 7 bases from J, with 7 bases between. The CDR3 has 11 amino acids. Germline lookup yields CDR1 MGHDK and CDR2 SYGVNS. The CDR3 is CASSGGAGYTF. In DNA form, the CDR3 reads TGTGCCAGCAGTGGGGGGGCTGGCTACACCTTC.

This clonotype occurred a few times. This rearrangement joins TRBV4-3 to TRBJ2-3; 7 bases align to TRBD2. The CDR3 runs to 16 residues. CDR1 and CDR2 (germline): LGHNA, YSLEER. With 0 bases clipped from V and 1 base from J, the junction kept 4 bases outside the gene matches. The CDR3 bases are TGCGCCAGCAGCCAAGATGAGCGGGAAGGCACAGATACGCAGTATTTT. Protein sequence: CASSQDEREGTDTQYF.